This is a list of T cell receptor beta chains from one sample in a study of control samples from healthy donors and cancer patients. Method: immunoSEQ multiplex PCR; TCRdb's copy keeps in-frame clones and lacks some. The profile shows roughly 80,000 clones, 92% of them singletons. The sequencing input was blood. The receptors here all came from a woman aged 55-70 years in good health. Both conserved end residues are part of each CDR3.

V | CDR3
TRBV5-6 | CASSLGGNGYTF
TRBV30 | CACIDRGRTEKLFF
TRBV7-8 | CASSLTSGRAGSYEQYF
TRBV28 | CATKYRASNQPQHF
TRBV24-1 | CATSDPQGAGTDTQYF
TRBV6-2/TRBV6-3 | CASSYEGALRYEQYF
TRBV9 | CASSVEGGSQETQYF
TRBV4-1 | CASSPQEDRNTEAFF
TRBV27 | CASSLSGKNTEAFF
TRBV28 | CASSFRGAPHTDTQYF
TRBV5-1 | CASSYGAGGSTDTQYF
TRBV27 | CASRATGGTEAFF
TRBV3-1/TRBV3-2 | CASSVSGQGTEAFF
TRBV5-4 | CASSLDLGQLGGYTF
TRBV29-1 | CSVEPAKARDRGAASEQYF
TRBV24-1 | CATSDLVNTGELFF
TRBV5-1 | CASSLGTSGANVLTF
TRBV5-4 | CASSLGRTGVGNTIYF
TRBV7-2 | CASSSWTSEEQYF
TRBV29-1 | CSVGAGAGETQYF
TRBV6-1 | CASSEHGTGAREKLFF
TRBV28 | CASSLGVYEQYF
TRBV10-3 | CAISDSRGLSYEQYF
TRBV19 | CASSTSLANNEQFF
TRBV28 | CASSLAGWSPGNTIYF
TRBV11-2 | CASSLESSNEQFF